What follows are 22 T cell receptor beta chains derived from one specimen sequenced in a study of blood T cell repertoires in COVID-19 (TCRdb year 2020). The library was generated by the immunoSEQ multiplex PCR assay. Not all clones reach the TCRdb copy of this immuneACCESS table, which keeps in-frame sequences only. Checked studies attribute under half of the gap to unresolved V genes and leave the rest unexplained. The sample table records tens of thousands of clones; around nine tenths of these occur just once. Jointly, the top ten make up 1.3% to 1.5% of the sample. The sequenced sample was peripheral blood. The receptors derive from a man between 60 and 75 years old with acute or convalescent COVID-19.

The V and J genes are TRBV7-2 and TRBJ2-7; D is unresolved. Germline V CDR1 and CDR2: SGHTA, FQGNSA. CDR3 length: 14 amino acids. Deletions cut 5 bases from V and 4 bases from J, with 15 bases between. CDR3 coding DNA: TGTGCCAGCAGCCCGTACGTCCAGGTATACGAGCAGTACTTC. Its translation: CASSPYVQVYEQYF.

The chain joins TRBV7-2 to TRBJ2-5, with 7 bases fitting TRBD1. V lost 4 bases, J lost 5 bases, and 7 bases stayed unmatched. The CDR3 sequence is 14 residues long. CDR1 SGHTA and CDR2 FQGNSA come from the germline V gene. DNA of the CDR3: TGTGCCAGCAGCTCCCAGACAGGGTACGAGACCCAGTACTTC. This gives the protein CASSSQTGYETQYF.

V is TRBV11-2 and J is TRBJ1-2, with 7 bases fitting TRBD1. There are 15 residues in the CDR3. From germline, CDR1 is SGHAT and CDR2 FQNNGV. After removal of 2 bases from V and 2 bases from J, the junction contained 5 bases not matched to a gene. The CDR3: CASSLKRGPNYGYTF. As DNA, the CDR3 is TGTGCCAGCAGCTTAAAAAGGGGGCCGAACTATGGCTACACCTTC.

This rearrangement joins TRBV7-9 to TRBJ1-1, with D perhaps matching TRBD1 (6 bases). The germline V gene encodes CDR1 SEHNR and CDR2 FQNEAQ (reference sequence). V lost 6 bases and J 4 bases, leaving 15 bases between the germline ends. CDR3 length: 14 residues. The CDR3 coding sequence is TGTGCCAGCAGTCATCAGGGAGGGGGCACTGAAGCTTTCTTT. Its translation: CASSHQGGGTEAFF.

The chain is built from TRBV5-1 and TRBJ1-3; TRBD1 matches 8 bases. Trimming removed 2 bases from V and 2 bases from J; junction bases left unmatched: 3. The CDR3 contains 15 residues. Looked up from germline, CDR1 is SGHRS and CDR2 is YFSETQ. The CDR3 sequence is CASSLGQGPGNTIYF. For the CDR3, the DNA is TGCGCCAGCAGCTTAGGACAGGGACCTGGAAACACCATATATTTT.

The chain is built from TRBV6-6 and TRBJ1-5, with 7 positions matching TRBD1. V was clipped by 4 bases and J by 12 bases; unmatched bases: 6. This CDR3 spans 12 amino acids. Per germline, CDR1 MNHNY and CDR2 SVGAGI (reference sequence). The CDR3 region is CASSFPTGFQHF. The CDR3 DNA sequence: TGTGCCAGCAGTTTCCCGACAGGGTTCCAGCATTTT.

The chain has TRBV5-1 and TRBJ2-5; 10 bases match TRBD1. The trim removed 4 bases at V and 5 bases at J, leaving 8 bases unmatched. Germline loops: CDR1 SGHRS, CDR2 YFSETQ. CDR3 length equals 15 residues. The CDR3 nucleotides read TGCGCCAGCAGCGCCGGGACAGGGGTTGGCGAGACCCAGTACTTC. This gives the protein CASSAGTGVGETQYF.

The chain uses TRBV18 and TRBJ2-2; no firm D call. The V gene's germline CDR1 is KGHSH and CDR2 LQKENI. The V end was cut by 4 bases, the J end by 2 bases, with 8 bases between. This CDR3 is 14 amino acids long. The CDR3 sequence: CASSLLANTGELFF. The CDR3 DNA reads as TGTGCCAGCTCACTCTTGGCCAACACCGGGGAGCTGTTTTTT.

The V and J genes are TRBV2 and TRBJ2-5, with D unresolved. Deletions cut 4 bases from V and 5 bases from J, with 8 bases between. CDR3 length equals 12 residues. Germline CDR1 and CDR2: SNHLY and FYNNEI. The CDR3 nucleotides are TGTGCCAGCAGTGTCCAGGCCGAGACCCAGTACTTC. This encodes CASSVQAETQYF.

The gene calls are TRBV19 and TRBJ1-2; the match to TRBD1 covers 7 bases. CDR3 size: 15 residues. V lost 8 bases, J lost 3 bases, and 12 bases stayed unmatched. Germline V gene lookup returns CDR1 LNHDA and CDR2 SQIVND (reference sequence). The CDR3 sequence is CASSGTENYYYGYTF. For the CDR3, the DNA is TGTGCCAGTTCCGGGACAGAGAATTACTACTATGGCTACACCTTC. The full variable domain, completed using reference TRBV19 and TRBJ1-2, is DGGITQSPKYLFRKEGQNVTLSCEQNLNHDAMYWYRQDPGQGLRLIYYSQIVNDFQKGDIAEGYSVSREKKESFPLTVTSAQKNPTAFYLCASSGTENYYYGYTFGSGTRLTVV.

The V and J genes are TRBV10-1 and TRBJ1-1; D might be TRBD1 (5 bases). V lost 2 bases to trimming and J lost 3 bases, with 16 bases between them. The germline CDR1 and CDR2 sequences are WNHNN and SYGVQD (reference sequence). CDR3 length: 16 amino acids. This CDR3 is CASSEIRYRQYTEAFF. DNA of the CDR3: TGCGCCAGCAGTGAGATTCGGTATAGACAGTACACTGAAGCTTTCTTT.

The V gene is TRBV13, the J gene TRBJ2-3; 8 nucleotides line up with TRBD2. The germline V gene encodes CDR1 PRHDT and CDR2 FYEKMQ (reference sequence). The CDR3 totals 15 residues. Germline trimming cut 0 bases from V and 1 base from J; bases unmatched to any gene: 0. The CDR3 DNA follows: TGTGCCAGCAGCTTAGGGACTAGCGGCACAGATACGCAGTATTTT. Residues: CASSLGTSGTDTQYF.

This chain links TRBV3-1 (or the pseudogene TRBV3-2) with TRBJ2-1, with 8 bases that match TRBD2. This CDR3 has 13 amino acids. Trimming removed 0 bases from V and 12 bases from J; junction bases left unmatched: 4. Germline CDR1 LGHDT, CDR2 YNNKEL (reference sequence). The chain's CDR3 is CASSQDRGLVQFF. The DNA for the CDR3 is TGTGCCAGCAGCCAAGATCGGGGACTAGTGCAGTTCTTC.

The chain carries TRBV19 and TRBJ1-1, with D tentatively TRBD1 (6 bases). V gave up 5 bases and J gave up 6 bases, with 13 bases separating them. This CDR3 is built from 13 residues. Per germline, CDR1 LNHDA and CDR2 SQIVND (reference sequence). The CDR3 DNA is TGTGCCAGTAGTGTACAACAGGGAGCTGAAGCTTTCTTT. Its protein product is CASSVQQGAEAFF.

This chain connects TRBV30 to TRBJ2-3, with D possibly matching TRBD2 (6 bases). Germline-derived CDR1 and CDR2 are GTSNPN and SVGIG (reference sequence). The CDR3 is 15 residues long. V shed 0 bases and J shed 1 base, with 11 bases lying between them. The CDR3 region has the DNA TGTGCCTGGAGTGTGGGAGGCTATGGCACAGATACGCAGTATTTT. Translated, it gives CAWSVGGYGTDTQYF.

This rearrangement joins TRBV7-3 to TRBJ1-1; no firm D call. Germline CDR1 SGHTA, CDR2 FQGTGA. With 1 base removed from V and 2 bases from J, the gap between germline ends came to 5 bases. The CDR3 is made up of 13 amino acids. The CDR3 loop reads CASSLRPNTEAFF. The CDR3 region has the DNA TGTGCCAGCAGCTTAAGGCCTAACACTGAAGCTTTCTTT.

The rearrangement joins TRBV24-1 to TRBJ1-1; D might be TRBD1 (6 bases). Germline CDR1 reads KGHDR; CDR2 reads SFDVKD. There are 13 residues in the CDR3. With 6 bases removed from V and 6 bases from J, the gap between germline ends came to 13 bases. CDR3 nucleotide sequence: TGTGCCACCAGTAGTCCCGGACAGCCTGAAGCTTTCTTT. Translated, it gives CATSSPGQPEAFF.

V gene TRBV6-6 combines with J gene TRBJ2-7; no clear D. Germline CDR1 and CDR2: MNHNY and SVGAGI (reference sequence). Between the trimmed V and J ends, which lost 6 bases and 5 bases, there was a span of 8 bases. CDR3 length: 11 amino acids. The CDR3 region is CASRLGDEQYF. As DNA, the CDR3 is TGTGCCAGCAGGCTCGGAGACGAGCAGTACTTC.

The chain links TRBV6-5 to TRBJ2-6, with D possibly matching TRBD1 (5 bases). The germline V and J ends were trimmed by 5 bases and 0 bases, with 5 bases remaining between them. This CDR3 has 14 residues. CDR1 MNHEY and CDR2 SVGAGI come from the germline V gene. CDR3 in amino acids: CASSQGSGANVLTF. DNA for the CDR3: TGTGCCAGCAGTCAGGGCTCTGGGGCCAACGTCCTGACTTTC.

The CDR3 DNA reads TGTGCCAGCAGTTCCGGGACTGAAAACATTCAGTACTTC. It specifies CASSSGTENIQYF. The gene calls are TRBV7-3 and TRBJ2-4, with D perhaps matching TRBD2 (6 bases). Germline V gene data show CDR1 as SGHTA and CDR2 as FQGTGA. The CDR3 loop spans 13 amino acids. Trimming took off 6 bases at V and 5 bases at J, with 11 bases between the two ends.

The rearrangement joins TRBV2 to TRBJ2-5; TRBD2 agrees at 8 bases. Unmatched junction bases numbered 8, after V lost 7 bases and J lost 1 base. CDR1 SNHLY and CDR2 FYNNEI come from the germline V gene. The CDR3 is 15 amino acids. CDR3 amino acids: CASKRNGGVQETQYF. The CDR3 DNA reads TGTGCCAGCAAAAGGAACGGGGGGGTCCAAGAGACCCAGTACTTC. The full variable domain, rest sourced from reference TRBV2 and TRBJ2-5, is EPEVTQTPSHQVTQMGQEVILRCVPISNHLYFYWYRQILGQKVEFLVSFYNNEISEKSEIFDDQFSVERPDGSNFTLKIRSTKLEDSAMYFCASKRNGGVQETQYFGPGTRLLVL.

This clone came up once. Sequence at one end of the junction differs from germline and may be a read error. This chain connects TRBV7-7 to TRBJ1-1; no clear D gene. This CDR3 contains 13 residues. Germline V CDR1 and CDR2: SSHAT, FNYEAQ (reference sequence). DNA for the CDR3: TGTGCTAGCAGCTTAGATCGCGGATCTGAAGCTTTCTTT. Protein product: CASSLDRGSEAFF.